Listed here is a single T cell receptor beta chain. This sample is drawn from a study of early T cells in non-severe SARS-CoV-2 infection. TCRdb reanalysed the 5' RACE reads using MiXCR and keeps one entry per CDR3 protein. The sample lists tens of thousands of distinct CDR3 sequences, 11% to 15% occurring once. Trimming shortened V by 6 bases and J by 8 bases, and 13 bases separated the two germline ends. The germline V gene encodes CDR1 MDHEN and CDR2 SYDVKM. The CDR3 runs to 12 residues. This clonotype was sampled from an adult who was a healthcare worker with PCR-confirmed SARS-CoV-2 infection or an uninfected control (not recorded which). Material for sequencing was whole blood. This chain links TRBV28 with TRBJ1-1, with D unresolved. The DNA for the CDR3 is TGTGCCAGCAGCTTGCGGACGGCAGAAGCTTTCTTT. It encodes CASSLRTAEAFF.